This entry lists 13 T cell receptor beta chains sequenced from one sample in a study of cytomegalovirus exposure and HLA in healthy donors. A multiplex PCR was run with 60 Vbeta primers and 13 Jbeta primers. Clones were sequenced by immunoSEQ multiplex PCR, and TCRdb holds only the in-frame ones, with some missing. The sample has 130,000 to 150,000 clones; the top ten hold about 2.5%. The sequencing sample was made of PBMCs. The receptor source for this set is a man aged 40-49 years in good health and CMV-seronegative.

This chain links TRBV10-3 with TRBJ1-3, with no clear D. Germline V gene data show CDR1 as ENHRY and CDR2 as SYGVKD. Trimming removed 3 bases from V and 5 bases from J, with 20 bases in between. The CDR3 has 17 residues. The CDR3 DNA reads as TGTGCCATCAGTGAAACGGTCGGGGAAAGGCGTAGAAACACCATATATTTT. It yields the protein CAISETVGERRRNTIYF.

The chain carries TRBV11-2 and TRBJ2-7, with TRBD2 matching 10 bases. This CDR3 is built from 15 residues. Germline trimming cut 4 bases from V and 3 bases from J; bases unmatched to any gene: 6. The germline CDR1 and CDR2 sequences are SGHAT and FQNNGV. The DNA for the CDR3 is TGTGCCAGCAGCTGGGGAGCGGGGGGGCTCTACGAGCAGTACTTC. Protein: CASSWGAGGLYEQYF.

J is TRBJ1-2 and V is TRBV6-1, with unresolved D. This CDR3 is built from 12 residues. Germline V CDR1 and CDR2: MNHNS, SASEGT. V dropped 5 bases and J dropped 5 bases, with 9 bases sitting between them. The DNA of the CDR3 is TGTGCCAGCAGTAACCAGGCGTATGGCTACACCTTC. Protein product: CASSNQAYGYTF.

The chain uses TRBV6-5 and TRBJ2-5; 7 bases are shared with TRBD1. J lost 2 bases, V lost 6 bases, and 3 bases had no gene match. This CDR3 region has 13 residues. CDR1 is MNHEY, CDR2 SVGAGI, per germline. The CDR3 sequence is CASRRDSQETQYF. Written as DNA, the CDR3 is TGTGCCAGCAGAAGGGACAGTCAAGAGACCCAGTACTTC.

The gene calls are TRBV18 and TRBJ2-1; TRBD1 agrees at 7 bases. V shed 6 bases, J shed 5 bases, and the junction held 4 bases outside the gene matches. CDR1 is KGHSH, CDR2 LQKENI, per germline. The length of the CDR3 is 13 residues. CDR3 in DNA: TGTGCCAGCTCCCAGGGACAGAACAATGAGCAGTTCTTC. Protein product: CASSQGQNNEQFF.

The CDR3 loop is CASSSDRFYGYTF. CDR3 sequence (DNA): TGTGCCAGCAGTTCGGACAGGTTCTATGGCTACACCTTC. The chain combines TRBV28 with TRBJ1-2, with 7 bases that match TRBD1. The V gene end was trimmed by 4 bases and the J gene end by 4 bases; junction bases not matched to a gene: 3. The CDR3 is 13 residues long. The germline V gene has CDR1 MDHEN and CDR2 SYDVKM.

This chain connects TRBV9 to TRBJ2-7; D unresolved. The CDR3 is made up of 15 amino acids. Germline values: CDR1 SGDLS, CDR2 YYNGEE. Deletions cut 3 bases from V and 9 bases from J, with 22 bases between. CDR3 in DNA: TGTGCCAGCAGCGCGGGTAACAATGACGGAACGGGGCAGTACTTC. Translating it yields CASSAGNNDGTGQYF.

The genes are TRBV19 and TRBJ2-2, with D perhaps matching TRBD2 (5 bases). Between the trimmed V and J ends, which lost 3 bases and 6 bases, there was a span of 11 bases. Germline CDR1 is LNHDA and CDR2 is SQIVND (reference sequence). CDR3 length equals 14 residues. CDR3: CASSIFTGAGELFF. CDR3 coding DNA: TGTGCCAGTAGTATTTTTACCGGGGCCGGGGAGCTGTTTTTT.

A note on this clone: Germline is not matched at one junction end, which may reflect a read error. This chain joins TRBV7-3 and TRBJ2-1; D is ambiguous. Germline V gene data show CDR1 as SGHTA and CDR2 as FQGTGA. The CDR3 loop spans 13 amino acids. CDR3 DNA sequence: TGTGCCAGCAGCTTATCTGGCAACAATGGGCAGTTCTTC. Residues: CASSLSGNNGQFF.

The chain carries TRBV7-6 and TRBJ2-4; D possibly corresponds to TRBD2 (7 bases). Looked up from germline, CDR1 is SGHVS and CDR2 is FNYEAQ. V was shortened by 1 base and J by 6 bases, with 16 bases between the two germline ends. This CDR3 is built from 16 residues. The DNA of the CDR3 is TGTGCCAGCAGCTTAGGGGCCCCGGGGGGCCTAAACATTCAGTACTTC. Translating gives CASSLGAPGGLNIQYF. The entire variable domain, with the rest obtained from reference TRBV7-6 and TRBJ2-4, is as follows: GAGVSQSPRYKVTKRGQDVALRCDPISGHVSLYWYRQALGQGPEFLTYFNYEAQQDKSGLPNDRFSAERPEGSISTLTIQRTEQRDSAMYRCASSLGAPGGLNIQYFGAGTRLSVL.

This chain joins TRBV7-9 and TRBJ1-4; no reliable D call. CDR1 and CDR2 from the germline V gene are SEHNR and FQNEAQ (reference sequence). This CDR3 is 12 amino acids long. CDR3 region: CAWQDWNEKLFF. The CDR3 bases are TGTGCGTGGCAGGATTGGAATGAAAAACTGTTTTTT.

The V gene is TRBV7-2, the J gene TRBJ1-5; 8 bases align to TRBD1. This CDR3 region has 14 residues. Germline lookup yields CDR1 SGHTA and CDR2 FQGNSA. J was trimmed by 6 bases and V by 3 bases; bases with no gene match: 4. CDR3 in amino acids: CASSFFTGGQPQHF. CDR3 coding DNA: TGTGCCAGCAGCTTTTTCACAGGGGGTCAGCCCCAGCATTTT.

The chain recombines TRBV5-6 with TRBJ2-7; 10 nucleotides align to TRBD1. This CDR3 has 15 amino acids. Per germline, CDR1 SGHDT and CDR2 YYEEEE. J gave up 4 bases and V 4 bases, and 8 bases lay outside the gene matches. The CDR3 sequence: CASSRGQGILYEQYF. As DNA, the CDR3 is TGTGCCAGCAGCCGGGGACAGGGGATCTTATACGAGCAGTACTTC.